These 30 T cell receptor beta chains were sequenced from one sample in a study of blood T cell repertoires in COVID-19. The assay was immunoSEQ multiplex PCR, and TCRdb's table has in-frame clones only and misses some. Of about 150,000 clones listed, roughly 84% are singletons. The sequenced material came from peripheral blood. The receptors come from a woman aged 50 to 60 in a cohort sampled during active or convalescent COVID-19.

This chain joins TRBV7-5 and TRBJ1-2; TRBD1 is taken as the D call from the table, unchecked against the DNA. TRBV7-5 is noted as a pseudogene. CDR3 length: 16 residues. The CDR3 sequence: CARSLGRTAPNYGYTF. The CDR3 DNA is TGTGCCAGAAGCTTAGGGAGGACAGCACCTAACTATGGCTACACCTTC.

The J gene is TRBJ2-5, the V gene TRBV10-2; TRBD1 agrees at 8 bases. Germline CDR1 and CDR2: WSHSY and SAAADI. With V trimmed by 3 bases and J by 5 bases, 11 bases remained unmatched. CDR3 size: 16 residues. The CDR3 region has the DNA TGCGCCAGCAGTGACCCGGAGGGCAGGGGGCCGGAGACCCAGTACTTC. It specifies CASSDPEGRGPETQYF.

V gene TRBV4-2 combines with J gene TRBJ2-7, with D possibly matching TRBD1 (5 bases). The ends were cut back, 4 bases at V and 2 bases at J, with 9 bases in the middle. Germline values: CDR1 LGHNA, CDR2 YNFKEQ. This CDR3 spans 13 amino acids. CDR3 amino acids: CASSRTDTYEQYF. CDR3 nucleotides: TGTGCCAGCAGCCGTACGGACACCTACGAGCAGTACTTC.

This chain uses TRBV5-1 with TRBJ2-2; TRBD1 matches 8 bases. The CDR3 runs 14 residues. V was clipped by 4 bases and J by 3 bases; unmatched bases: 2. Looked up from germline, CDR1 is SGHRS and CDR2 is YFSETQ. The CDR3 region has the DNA TGCGCCAGCAGCCCAGGGGGCGACACCGGGGAGCTGTTTTTT. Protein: CASSPGGDTGELFF.

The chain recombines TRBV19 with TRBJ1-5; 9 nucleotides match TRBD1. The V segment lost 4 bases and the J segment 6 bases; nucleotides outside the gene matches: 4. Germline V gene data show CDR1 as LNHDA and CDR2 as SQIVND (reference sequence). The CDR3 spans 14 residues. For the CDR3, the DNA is TGTGCCAGTAGTACCGGGACAGGGAGTCAGCCCCAGCATTTT. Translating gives CASSTGTGSQPQHF.

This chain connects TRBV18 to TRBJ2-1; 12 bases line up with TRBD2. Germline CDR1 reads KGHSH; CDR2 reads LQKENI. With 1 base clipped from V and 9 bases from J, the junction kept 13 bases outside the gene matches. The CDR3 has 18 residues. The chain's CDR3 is CASSPRTVGLAGRSEQFF. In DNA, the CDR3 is TGTGCCAGCTCACCACGGACCGTAGGACTAGCGGGGAGGAGTGAGCAGTTCTTC.

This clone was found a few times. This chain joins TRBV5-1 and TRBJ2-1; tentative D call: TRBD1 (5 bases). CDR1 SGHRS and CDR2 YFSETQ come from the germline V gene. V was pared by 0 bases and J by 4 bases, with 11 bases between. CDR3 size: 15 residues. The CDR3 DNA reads TGCGCCAGCAGCTTGGCTGGACAAACTTACAATGAGCAGTTCTTC. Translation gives CASSLAGQTYNEQFF.

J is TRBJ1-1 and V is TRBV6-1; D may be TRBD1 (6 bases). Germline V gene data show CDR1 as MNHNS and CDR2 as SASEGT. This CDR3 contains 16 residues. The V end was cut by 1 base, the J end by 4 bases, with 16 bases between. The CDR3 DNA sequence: TGTGCCAGCAGTGAAGTTGTCGGGACAACCAGCACTGAAGCTTTCTTT. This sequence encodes CASSEVVGTTSTEAFF.

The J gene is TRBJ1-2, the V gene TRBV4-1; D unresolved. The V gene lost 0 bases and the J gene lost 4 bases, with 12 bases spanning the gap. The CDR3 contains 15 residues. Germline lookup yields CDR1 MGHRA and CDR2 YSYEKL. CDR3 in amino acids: CASSQDWQFPYGYTF. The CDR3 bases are TGCGCCAGCAGCCAAGATTGGCAATTCCCCTATGGCTACACCTTC.

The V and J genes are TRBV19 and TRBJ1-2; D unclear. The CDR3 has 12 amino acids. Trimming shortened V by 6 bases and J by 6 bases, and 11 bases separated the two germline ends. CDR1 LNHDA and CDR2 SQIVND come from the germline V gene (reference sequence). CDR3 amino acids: CASRTTWNGYTF. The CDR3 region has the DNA TGTGCCAGTAGAACGACATGGAATGGCTACACCTTC.

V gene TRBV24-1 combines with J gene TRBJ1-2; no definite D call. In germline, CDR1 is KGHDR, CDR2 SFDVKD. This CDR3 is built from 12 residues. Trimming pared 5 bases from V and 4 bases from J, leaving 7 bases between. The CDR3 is CATSGAGYGYTF. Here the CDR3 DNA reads TGTGCCACCAGTGGGGCGGGCTATGGCTACACCTTC.

In DNA form, the CDR3 reads TGCGCCAGCAGCCTGGGACAGGGCGAAAAACTGTTTTTT. The encoded protein is CASSLGQGEKLFF. This chain links TRBV5-1 with TRBJ1-4; TRBD1 matches 9 bases. Germline trimming cut 4 bases from V and 8 bases from J; bases unmatched to any gene: 3. This CDR3 has 13 amino acids. Germline V gene lookup returns CDR1 SGHRS and CDR2 YFSETQ.

The CDR3 sequence is CASSLNFVVEGNTIYF. The CDR3 region has the DNA TGCGCCAGCAGCTTGAATTTTGTTGTAGAAGGAAACACCATATATTTT. The chain recombines TRBV5-1 with TRBJ1-3; D not certain. CDR1 is SGHRS and CDR2 is YFSETQ in the germline V gene. V was shortened by 1 base and J by 4 bases, with 15 bases between the two germline ends. The CDR3 length is 16 residues.

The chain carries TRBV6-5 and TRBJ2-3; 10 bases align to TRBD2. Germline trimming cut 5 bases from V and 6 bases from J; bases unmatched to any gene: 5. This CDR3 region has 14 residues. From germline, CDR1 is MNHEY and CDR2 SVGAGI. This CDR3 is CASSRSGGEDTQYF. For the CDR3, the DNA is TGTGCCAGCAGTCGAAGCGGGGGGGAGGATACGCAGTATTTT.

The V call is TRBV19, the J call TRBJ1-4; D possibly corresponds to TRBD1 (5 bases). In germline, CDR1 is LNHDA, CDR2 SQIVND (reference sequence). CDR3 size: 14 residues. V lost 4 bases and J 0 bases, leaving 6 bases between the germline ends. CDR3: CASSRGATNEKLFF. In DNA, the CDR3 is TGTGCCAGTAGTAGGGGGGCAACTAATGAAAAACTGTTTTTT.

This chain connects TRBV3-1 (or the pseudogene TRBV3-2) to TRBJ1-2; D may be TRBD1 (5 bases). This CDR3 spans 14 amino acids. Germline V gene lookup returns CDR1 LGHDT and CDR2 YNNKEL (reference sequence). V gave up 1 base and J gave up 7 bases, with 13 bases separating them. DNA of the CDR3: TGTGCCAGCAGCCAAGCCCCAGGGTATTCTGGCTACACCTTC. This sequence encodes CASSQAPGYSGYTF.

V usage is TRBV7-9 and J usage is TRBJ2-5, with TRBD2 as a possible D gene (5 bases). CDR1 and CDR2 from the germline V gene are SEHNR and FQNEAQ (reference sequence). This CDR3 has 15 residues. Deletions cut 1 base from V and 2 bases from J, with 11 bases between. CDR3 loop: CASSLGVGRQETQYF. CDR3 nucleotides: TGTGCCAGCAGCTTAGGTGTAGGGAGACAAGAGACCCAGTACTTC. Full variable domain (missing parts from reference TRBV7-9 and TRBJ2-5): DTGVSQNPRHKITKRGQNVTFRCDPISEHNRLYWYRQTLGQGPEFLTYFQNEAQLEKSRLLSDRFSAERPKGSFSTLEIQRTEQGDSAMYLCASSLGVGRQETQYFGPGTRLLVL.

Written as DNA, the CDR3 is TGTGCCAGCAGCTTGATGACCGGGACAGGAGAGACCCAGTACTTC. Residues: CASSLMTGTGETQYF. This chain connects TRBV7-9 to TRBJ2-5, with 8 bases matching TRBD1. The CDR3 sequence is 15 residues long. Germline V gives CDR1 SEHNR, CDR2 FQNEAQ (reference sequence). J gave up 4 bases and V 3 bases, and 7 bases lay outside the gene matches.

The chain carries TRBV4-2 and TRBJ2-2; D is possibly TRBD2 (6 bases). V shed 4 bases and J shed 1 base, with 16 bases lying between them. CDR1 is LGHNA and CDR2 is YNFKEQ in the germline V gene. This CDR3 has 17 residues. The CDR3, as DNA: TGTGCCAGCAGCCCGGGCGCGGGGACGAAGAACACCGGGGAGCTGTTTTTT. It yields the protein CASSPGAGTKNTGELFF.

CDR3 DNA: TGTGCCAGCAGTGGACGGGGGGCCGGGGCCAACGTCCTGACTTTC. Protein: CASSGRGAGANVLTF. The V gene is TRBV3-1 (or the pseudogene TRBV3-2), the J gene TRBJ2-6; D may be TRBD2 (7 bases). V gave up 6 bases and J gave up 4 bases, with 13 bases separating them. CDR3 length: 15 amino acids. CDR1 is LGHDT, CDR2 YNNKEL, per germline (reference sequence).

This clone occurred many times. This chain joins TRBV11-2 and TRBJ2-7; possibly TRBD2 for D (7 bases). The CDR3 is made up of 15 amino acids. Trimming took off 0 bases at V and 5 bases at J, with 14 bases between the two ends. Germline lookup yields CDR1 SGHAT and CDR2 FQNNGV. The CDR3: CASSLEGGRNHEQYF. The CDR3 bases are TGTGCCAGCAGCTTAGAGGGGGGGCGCAACCACGAGCAGTACTTC.

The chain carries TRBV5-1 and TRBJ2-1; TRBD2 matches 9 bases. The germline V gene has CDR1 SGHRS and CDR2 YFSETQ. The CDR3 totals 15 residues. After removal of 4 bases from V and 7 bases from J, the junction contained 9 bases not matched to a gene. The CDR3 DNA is TGCGCCAGCAGCATGACTAGCGGACTTGGGAATGAGCAGTTCTTC. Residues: CASSMTSGLGNEQFF.

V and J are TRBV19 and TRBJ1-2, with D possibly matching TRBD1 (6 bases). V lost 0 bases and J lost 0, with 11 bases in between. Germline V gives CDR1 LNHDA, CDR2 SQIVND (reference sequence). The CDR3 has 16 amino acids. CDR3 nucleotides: TGTGCCAGTAGTATAGATCACAGACAGGCTAACTATGGCTACACCTTC. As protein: CASSIDHRQANYGYTF.

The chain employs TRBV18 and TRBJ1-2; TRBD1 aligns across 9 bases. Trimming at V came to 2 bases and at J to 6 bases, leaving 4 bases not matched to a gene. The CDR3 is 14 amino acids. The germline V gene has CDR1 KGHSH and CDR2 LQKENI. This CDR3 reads CASSPGDRDHGYTF. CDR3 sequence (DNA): TGTGCCAGCTCACCAGGGGACAGGGACCATGGCTACACCTTC.

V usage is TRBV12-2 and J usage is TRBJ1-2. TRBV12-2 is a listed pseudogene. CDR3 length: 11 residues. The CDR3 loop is CASPVNYGYTF. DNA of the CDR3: TGTGCAAGTCCGGTTAACTATGGCTACACCTTC.

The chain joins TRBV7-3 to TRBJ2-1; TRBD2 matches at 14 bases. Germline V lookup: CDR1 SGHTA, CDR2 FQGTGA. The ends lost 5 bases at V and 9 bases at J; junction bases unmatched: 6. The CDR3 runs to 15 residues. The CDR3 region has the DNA TGTGCCAGCAGCCGGACTAGCGGGGGGCCGGGTGAGCAGTTCTTC. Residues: CASSRTSGGPGEQFF.

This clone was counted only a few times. In DNA form, the CDR3 reads TGTGCCAGCTCGGGACAGGGTCGTGAGCAGTTCTTC. It translates to CASSGQGREQFF. The chain carries TRBV18 and TRBJ2-1; TRBD1 matches 9 bases. The V gene end was trimmed by 6 bases and the J gene end by 9 bases; junction bases not matched to a gene: 3. The CDR3 has 12 amino acids. Germline lookup yields CDR1 KGHSH and CDR2 LQKENI.

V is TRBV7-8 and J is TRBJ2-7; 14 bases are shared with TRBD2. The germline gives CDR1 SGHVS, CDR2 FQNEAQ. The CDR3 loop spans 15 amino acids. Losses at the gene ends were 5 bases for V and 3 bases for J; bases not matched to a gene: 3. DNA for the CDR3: TGTGCCAGCAGCCCTGGGACTAGCGGGGGCTACGAGCAGTACTTC. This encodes CASSPGTSGGYEQYF.

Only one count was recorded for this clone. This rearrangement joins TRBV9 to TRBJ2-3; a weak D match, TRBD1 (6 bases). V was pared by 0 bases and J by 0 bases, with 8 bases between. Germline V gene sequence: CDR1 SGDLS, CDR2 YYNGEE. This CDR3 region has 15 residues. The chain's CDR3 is CASSVATGSTDTQYF. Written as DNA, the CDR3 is TGTGCCAGCAGCGTAGCCACAGGGAGCACAGATACGCAGTATTTT.

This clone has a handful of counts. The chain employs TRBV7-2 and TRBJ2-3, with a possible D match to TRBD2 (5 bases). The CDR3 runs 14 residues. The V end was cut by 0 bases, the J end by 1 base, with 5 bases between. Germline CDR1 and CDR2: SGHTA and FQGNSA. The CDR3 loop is CASSLAEGTDTQYF. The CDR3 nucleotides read TGTGCCAGCAGCTTAGCGGAGGGCACAGATACGCAGTATTTT.